This TCR beta chain emerged from a study of blood T cells in healthy people across ages. This clonotype was observed a few times. PCR was performed a second time for 7 to 11 cycles using a sample-barcoded 5' primer and a J-beta primer mix. Via MiXCR, TCRdb re-called the 5' RACE reads, giving one row per CDR3 protein. The sample lists around 780,000 distinct CDR3 sequences; around three fifths were seen once. Between the trimmed V and J ends, which lost 0 bases and 2 bases, there was a span of 14 bases. The CDR3 runs 18 residues. The germline CDR1 and CDR2 sequences are MNHEY and SVGAGI. This clonotype was sampled from a man in his forties or fifties in good health. Material: blood. The chain couples TRBV6-5 to TRBJ2-6; D possibly corresponds to TRBD2 (7 bases). This CDR3 is CASSYSGGRQAGANVLTF. CDR3 DNA sequence: TGTGCCAGCAGTTACTCGGGAGGGAGACAGGCTGGGGCCAACGTCCTGACTTTC.